The following is a TCR beta chain sequence with its context. Its antigen is still unknown. The assay was immunoSEQ multiplex PCR, and TCRdb's table has in-frame clones only and misses some. The table includes roughly 58,000 clones, over 75% detected once. This specimen belongs to a study of OX40 agonist ivuxolimab in advanced cancers. Overall study findings and caveats: Near-lowest levels of clonal expansion characterized partial responders at 0.1-3.0 mg/kg. Averaging showed that CD8+ T cells had more expanded clones than CD4+ did.

CDR3 size: 15 residues. V dropped 1 base and J dropped 3; count of bases not matched to a gene: 2. Germline CDR1 and CDR2: SGHTA and FQGNSA. This chain links TRBV7-2 with TRBJ2-2; 7 bases line up with TRBD2. Sequences were derived from CD4+ or CD8+ T cells sorted from blood, sampled in a trial of the OX40 agonist ivuxolimab. This TCR derives from an adult with an advanced solid tumor such as melanoma, head and neck, liver or kidney cancer. CDR3 coding DNA: TGTGCCAGCAGCTTAGTACGGGGGGACACCGGGGAGCTGTTTTTT. It yields the protein CASSLVRGDTGELFF. The full variable domain, rest sourced from reference TRBV7-2 and TRBJ2-2, is GAGVSQSPSNKVTEKGKDVELRCDPISGHTALYWYRQSLGQGLEFLIYFQGNSAPDKSGLPSDRFSAERTGGSVSTLTIQRTQQEDSAVYLCASSLVRGDTGELFFGEGSRLTVL.